Below are 24 T cell receptor beta chains sequenced from a single sample in a study of blood T cell repertoires in COVID-19. Repertoires were generated with immunoSEQ multiplex PCR, while TCRdb's copy carries only in-frame clones and drops some. The data show approximately 190,000 clones, with more than 70% seen just once and 6.2% held by the top ten. Sequencing used peripheral blood. The receptors were sampled from a woman aged 40 to 55 who had recovered from COVID-19.

This sequence joins TRBV19 and TRBJ2-1; TRBD2 matches at 10 bases. The V and J ends lost 5 bases and 5 bases, in that order; junction bases with no gene match: 3. CDR3 size: 14 residues. Germline-derived CDR1 and CDR2 are LNHDA and SQIVND (reference sequence). This CDR3 reads CASSLAGVNNEQFF. CDR3 nucleotide sequence: TGTGCCAGTAGTCTAGCGGGAGTGAACAATGAGCAGTTCTTC.

The count of this clone is one. CDR3 region: CASSPPGQPQHF. In DNA, the CDR3 is TGTGCCAGCAGCCCCCCCGGGCAGCCCCAGCATTTT. J is TRBJ1-5 and V is TRBV6-5; no definite D call. The V gene's germline CDR1 is MNHEY and CDR2 SVGAGI. The CDR3 runs 12 residues. Trimming removed 6 bases at V and 7 bases at J, with 10 bases between.

CDR3: CASSLATVNQETQYF. CDR3 bases: TGTGCCAGCAGCTTAGCGACTGTGAACCAAGAGACCCAGTACTTC. The V call is TRBV11-2, the J call TRBJ2-5; D is unresolved. This CDR3 is built from 15 residues. CDR1 is SGHAT, CDR2 FQNNGV, per germline. V gave up 1 base and J gave up 0 bases, with 9 bases separating them.

This clone was counted a single time. V is TRBV28 and J is TRBJ1-5; the D gene is possibly TRBD1 (6 bases). V shed 6 bases and J shed 7 bases, with 16 bases lying between them. The CDR3 contains 14 residues. Germline lookup yields CDR1 MDHEN and CDR2 SYDVKM. This CDR3 reads CASRLTGTRQPQHF. The CDR3 DNA sequence: TGTGCCAGCAGACTAACAGGGACACGACAGCCCCAGCATTTT.

This clone was counted a single time. CDR3 loop: CATSTGFLRGNEQYF. DNA of the CDR3: TGTGCCACCTCGACAGGATTCTTGAGAGGGAACGAGCAGTACTTC. The chain links TRBV19 to TRBJ2-7, with D possibly TRBD1 on 6 matching bases. Germline CDR1 and CDR2: LNHDA and SQIVND (reference sequence). This CDR3 contains 15 residues. Trimming cost V 10 bases and J 5 bases, with 24 bases left between them.

V usage is TRBV9 and J usage is TRBJ2-7; TRBD1 matches at 7 bases. The germline CDR1 and CDR2 sequences are SGDLS and YYNGEE. The CDR3 loop spans 13 amino acids. V lost 4 bases to trimming and J lost 6 bases; unmatched junction nucleotides: 7. The chain's CDR3 is CASSRGQVGEQYF. CDR3 nucleotides: TGTGCCAGCAGCCGCGGACAGGTTGGCGAGCAGTACTTC.

The rearrangement uses TRBV6-5 and TRBJ1-1; D unresolved. The CDR3 runs 15 residues. V dropped 0 bases and J dropped 0 bases, with 8 bases sitting between them. The germline CDR1 and CDR2 sequences are MNHEY and SVGAGI. In DNA form, the CDR3 reads TGTGCCAGCAGTTACTCATCCAGGCTGAACACTGAAGCTTTCTTT. Protein sequence: CASSYSSRLNTEAFF.

This clone was recorded only once. V is TRBV18 and J is TRBJ1-2; TRBD1 is a possible D gene (6 bases). The germline V gene has CDR1 KGHSH and CDR2 LQKENI. Trimming removed 6 bases at V and 2 bases at J, with 10 bases between. CDR3 length: 13 residues. As DNA, the CDR3 is TGTGCCAGCTCCCTGGACAGCAACTATGGCTACACCTTC. It is translated as CASSLDSNYGYTF.

V usage is TRBV27 and J usage is TRBJ1-1; D might be TRBD1 (5 bases). CDR1 and CDR2 (germline): MNHEY, SMNVEV (reference sequence). V lost 7 bases and J lost 2, with 14 bases in between. This CDR3 has 14 amino acids. In DNA form, the CDR3 reads TGTGCCAGCACCCCCAGGGAAGATAACACTGAAGCTTTCTTT. Its protein is CASTPREDNTEAFF.

The V call is TRBV7-3, the J call TRBJ2-2; TRBD1 agrees at 8 bases. The CDR3 runs 15 residues. Germline-derived CDR1 and CDR2 are SGHTA and FQGTGA. After removal of 4 bases from V and 0 bases from J, the junction contained 1 base not matched to a gene. CDR3 DNA: TGTGCCAGCAGCTCGGACAGGGCGAACACCGGGGAGCTGTTTTTT. Encoded protein: CASSSDRANTGELFF. The entire variable domain, with the rest obtained from reference TRBV7-3 and TRBJ2-2, is as follows: GAGVSQTPSNKVTEKGKYVELRCDPISGHTALYWYRQSLGQGPEFLIYFQGTGAADDSGLPNDRFFAVRPEGSVSTLKIQRTERGDSAVYLCASSSDRANTGELFFGEGSRLTVL.

The CDR3 protein is CASSSTGLGNQPQHF. In DNA, the CDR3 is TGTGCCAGCAGTTCGACAGGGTTAGGGAATCAGCCCCAGCATTTT. The V and J genes are TRBV28 and TRBJ1-5; TRBD1 matches 7 bases. The CDR3 consists of 15 residues. CDR1 is MDHEN, CDR2 SYDVKM, per germline. V lost 4 bases to trimming and J lost 4 bases; unmatched junction nucleotides: 7.

This sequence joins TRBV15 and TRBJ2-5, with 8 bases identical to TRBD2. V dropped 1 base and J dropped 5; count of bases not matched to a gene: 6. Germline V gene sequence: CDR1 LNHNV, CDR2 YYDKDF (reference sequence). The CDR3 sequence is 15 residues long. The CDR3 bases are TGTGCCACCAGCAGAGGCGGCGGGAGGCGGGAGACCCAGTACTTC. This sequence encodes CATSRGGGRRETQYF. Full variable domain (outside the CDR3, taken from reference TRBV15 and TRBJ2-5): DAMVIQNPRYQVTQFGKPVTLSCSQTLNHNVMYWYQQKSSQAPKLLFHYYDKDFNNEADTPDNFQSRRPNTSFCFLDIRSPGLGDTAMYLCATSRGGGRRETQYFGPGTRLLVL.

The CDR3 DNA reads TGTGCCTGGGCAGGGGGCTTGAATCAGCCCCAGCATTTT. Protein sequence: CAWAGGLNQPQHF. The chain recombines TRBV30 with TRBJ1-5; 8 bases fit TRBD1. Germline lookup yields CDR1 GTSNPN and CDR2 SVGIG (reference sequence). V trimming: 5 bases; J trimming: 4 bases; junction bases outside the gene matches: 4. The CDR3 has 13 residues.

This clone was observed a handful of times. This chain uses TRBV28 with TRBJ1-4, with 11 bases lining up with TRBD1. CDR3 length: 15 residues. Germline CDR1 reads MDHEN; CDR2 reads SYDVKM. Losses at the gene ends were 6 bases for V and 0 bases for J; bases not matched to a gene: 0. The CDR3 DNA reads as TGTGCCAGCAGGGGACAGGGGGCAACTAATGAAAAACTGTTTTTT. Its translation: CASRGQGATNEKLFF.

The genes are TRBV7-2 and TRBJ1-2, with 7 nucleotides matching TRBD1. CDR1 and CDR2 (germline): SGHTA, FQGNSA. The CDR3 covers 17 residues. V trimming: 5 bases; J trimming: 8 bases; junction bases outside the gene matches: 20. CDR3 sequence: CASSLDGAGGKLGGYTF. The CDR3 DNA reads as TGTGCCAGCAGCCTAGACGGGGCAGGGGGAAAGCTAGGAGGCTACACCTTC.

The chain has TRBV9 and TRBJ2-3; 7 bases agree with TRBD2. The trim removed 1 base at V and 2 bases at J, leaving 4 bases unmatched. The CDR3 covers 15 residues. In germline, CDR1 is SGDLS, CDR2 YYNGEE. The DNA for the CDR3 is TGTGCCAGCAGCGTATTGACTAGCTCCACAGATACGCAGTATTTT. Protein sequence: CASSVLTSSTDTQYF.

This chain connects TRBV7-8 to TRBJ2-7, with a tentative D call TRBD1 (6 bases). V lost 1 base to trimming and J lost 0 bases, with 7 bases between them. CDR1 and CDR2 (germline): SGHVS, FQNEAQ. This CDR3 contains 14 residues. CDR3: CASSLGDTSYEQYF. CDR3 bases: TGTGCCAGCAGCTTAGGGGACACCTCCTACGAGCAGTACTTC.

The chain joins TRBV2 to TRBJ2-2; no reliable D call. Germline loops: CDR1 SNHLY, CDR2 FYNNEI. V dropped 7 bases and J dropped 4 bases, with 19 bases sitting between them. The length of the CDR3 is 16 residues. Written as DNA, the CDR3 is TGTGCCAGCACCTCTCGCGCGGCAGAAGGCACCGGGGAGCTGTTTTTT. Translating gives CASTSRAAEGTGELFF.

The V call is TRBV28, the J call TRBJ1-5; 7 positions agree with TRBD1. Germline V gives CDR1 MDHEN, CDR2 SYDVKM. V lost 6 bases, J lost 0 bases, and 5 bases stayed unmatched. CDR3 size: 15 residues. CDR3 sequence (DNA): TGTGCCAGCAGGACAGGGATAACTAGCAATCAGCCCCAGCATTTT. This sequence encodes CASRTGITSNQPQHF. Variable domain in full (rest from reference TRBV28 and TRBJ1-5): DVKVTQSSRYLVKRTGEKVFLECVQDMDHENMFWYRQDPGLGLRLIYFSYDVKMKEKGDIPEGYSVSREKKERFSLILESASTNQTSMYLCASRTGITSNQPQHFGDGTRLSIL.

The V gene is TRBV9, the J gene TRBJ2-5; TRBD2 matches at 8 bases. Looked up from germline, CDR1 is SGDLS and CDR2 is YYNGEE. V trimming: 1 base; J trimming: 4 bases; junction bases outside the gene matches: 9. This CDR3 has 16 amino acids. The CDR3 DNA follows: TGTGCCAGCAGCGTACTGAGCGGGAGTCTCCGAGAGACCCAGTACTTC. It translates to CASSVLSGSLRETQYF.

The J gene is TRBJ2-2, the V gene TRBV10-3; 7 nucleotides line up with TRBD1. CDR3 size: 13 residues. The germline V gene has CDR1 ENHRY and CDR2 SYGVKD. J lost 4 bases, V lost 6 bases, and 2 bases had no gene match. In DNA, the CDR3 is TGTGCCATCAGAGGGACAGTCACCGGGGAGCTGTTTTTT. This sequence encodes CAIRGTVTGELFF.

The rearrangement joins TRBV19 to TRBJ2-3; a possible D gene is TRBD2 (5 bases). CDR3 size: 16 residues. Germline assignment: CDR1 LNHDA and CDR2 SQIVND (reference sequence). V shed 6 bases and J shed 3 bases, with 19 bases lying between them. Written as DNA, the CDR3 is TGTGCCAGTAGGGAGGCAGGAAAAGAACTAACAGATACGCAGTATTTT. Its protein is CASREAGKELTDTQYF.

The chain combines TRBV3-1 (or the pseudogene TRBV3-2) with TRBJ2-7; the match to TRBD2 covers 7 bases. Germline values: CDR1 LGHDT, CDR2 YNNKEL (reference sequence). The trim removed 4 bases at V and 3 bases at J, leaving 3 bases unmatched. The CDR3 is made up of 13 amino acids. The CDR3 here is CASSREGDYEQYF. The CDR3 DNA sequence: TGTGCCAGCAGCCGGGAGGGAGACTACGAGCAGTACTTC.

The V and J genes are TRBV18 and TRBJ2-1, with 10 bases identical to TRBD2. The length of the CDR3 is 16 residues. Losses at the gene ends were 0 bases for V and 5 bases for J; bases not matched to a gene: 4. Germline CDR1 is KGHSH and CDR2 is LQKENI. CDR3 protein: CASSPPHGTSDNEQFF. For the CDR3, the DNA is TGTGCCAGCTCACCACCGCACGGGACTAGCGACAATGAGCAGTTCTTC.